This T cell receptor beta chain originates from a study of T cells expressing NK-cell markers (dated by TCRdb to 2019 to 2021). For context, the study as a whole: Three sorted T-cell subsets (CD3+CD56+NKG2C+, CD3+CD56+NKG2C- and CD3+CD56-NKG2C+) from roughly eight donors had their TCR beta-chain repertoires profiled. Sequencing of the libraries produced 2 x 150 bp reads on Illumina HiSeq 2000/2500, MiSeq or NextSeq. Among the eight sequenced donors, only one was HCMV-seronegative, while the other seven were HCMV-seropositive. The study sequenced eight donors, all healthy volunteers chosen at random: three men and five women. General study outcomes and caveats: Whether the expanded NKG2C-expressing T cell clones were specific for HCMV antigens was left unclear. In six donors, the dominant CD3+CD56+NKG2C+ clonotypes ranked among the top 10 CD8+ clonotypes, making up about 1.0-7.5% of CD8+ T cells. Those dominant clonotypes were again the most abundant among CD3+CD56-NKG2C+ cells in a handful of donors, at roughly 28.3-60.1%.

To determine HCMV serostatus, a commercial ELISA kit was used to detect HCMV-specific IgG in serum. Peripheral blood mononuclear cells were isolated from blood by Ficoll density gradient centrifugation. Sequences SGHTA (CDR1) and FQGTGA (CDR2) are obtained from the germline V gene. Measured from the cysteine to the phenylalanine, the CDR3 is 12 residues long. No nucleotide data were recorded. A word on this clonotype: The target of this receptor is not known.

Sequenced using an Illumina HiSeq 2000. 5'RACE template switching, by which a universal primer site and unique molecular identifiers were added, was used to make TCR beta cDNA libraries. cDNA synthesis was primed from the TCR beta constant segment and was followed by two successive PCR amplification steps. On the study's bioinformatics: MIGEC was used to demultiplex reads and group reads by UMI, and MiTCR was used to assemble and quantify clonotypes. To remove erroneous sequences, TCR cDNA sequences were retained only when supported by two or more reads. The tcR package was used for downstream repertoire analysis, with clonotypes matched between fractions based on CDR3 nucleotide sequence plus V segment. VDJmatch was used to annotate antigen specificity against VDJdb, with one amino acid substitution allowed in CDR3. Each CDR3 protein sequence appears as one entry after TCRdb reprocessed the reads, and no DNA is included. TCRdb assigned the V and J calls; the authors' analysis was not used. This sample's records show 400,000 to 450,000 distinct CDR3 sequences. The top ten constitute about 7.1% of the sample.

The receptor comes from a woman between 18 and 69 years old in good health. The V and J genes are TRBV7-3 and TRBJ2-7. Sequenced: blood T cells: a sorted CD56 or NKG2C T cell subset, CD4+ or CD8+ T cells, or bulk PBMC T cells (not recorded which). The CDR3 here reads CASSLEGQNKYF.